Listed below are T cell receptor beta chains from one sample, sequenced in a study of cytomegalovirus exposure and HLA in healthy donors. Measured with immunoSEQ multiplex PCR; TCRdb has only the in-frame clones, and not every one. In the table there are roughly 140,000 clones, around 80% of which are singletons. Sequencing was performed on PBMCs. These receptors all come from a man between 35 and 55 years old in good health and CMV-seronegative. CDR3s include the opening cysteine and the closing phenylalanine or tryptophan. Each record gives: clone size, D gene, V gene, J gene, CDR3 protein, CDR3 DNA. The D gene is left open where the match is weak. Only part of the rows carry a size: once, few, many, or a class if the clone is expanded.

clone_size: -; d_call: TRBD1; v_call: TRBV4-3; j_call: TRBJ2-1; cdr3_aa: CASSPKGAGEQFF; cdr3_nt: TGCGCCAGCAGCCCAAAGGGGGCGGGTGAGCAGTTCTTC
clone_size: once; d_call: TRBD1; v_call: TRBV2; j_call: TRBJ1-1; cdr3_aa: CASSDPRGWDTEAFF; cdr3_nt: TGTGCCAGCAGTGACCCCAGGGGGTGGGACACTGAAGCTTTCTTT
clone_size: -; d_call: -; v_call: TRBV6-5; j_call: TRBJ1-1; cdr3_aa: CASSLTGTEAFF; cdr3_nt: TGTGCCAGCAGTCTTACCGGGACAGAAGCTTTCTTT
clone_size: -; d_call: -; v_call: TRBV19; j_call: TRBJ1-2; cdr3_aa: CASSGEGPLLGNGYTF; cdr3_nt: TGTGCCAGTAGTGGCGAGGGTCCCCTTTTGGGCAATGGCTACACCTTC
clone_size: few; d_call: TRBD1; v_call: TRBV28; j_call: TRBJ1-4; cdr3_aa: CASSLGQAYNEKLFF; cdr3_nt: TGTGCCAGCAGTTTAGGACAGGCGTATAATGAAAAACTGTTTTTT
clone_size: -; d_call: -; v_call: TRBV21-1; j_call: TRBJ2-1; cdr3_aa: CASSKVRTLMSGNNEQFF; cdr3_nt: TGTGCCAGCAGCAAAGTGAGGACACTTATGTCAGGGAACAATGAGCAGTTCTTC
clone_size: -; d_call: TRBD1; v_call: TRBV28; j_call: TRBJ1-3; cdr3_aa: CASQQGKSGNTIYF; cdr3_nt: TGTGCCAGCCAACAGGGGAAAAGTGGAAACACCATATATTTT
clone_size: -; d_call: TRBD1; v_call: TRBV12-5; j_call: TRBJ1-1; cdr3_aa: CASGLGVGTGPENTEAFF; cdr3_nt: TGTGCTAGTGGTTTGGGGGTCGGGACAGGCCCCGAGAACACTGAAGCTTTCTTT
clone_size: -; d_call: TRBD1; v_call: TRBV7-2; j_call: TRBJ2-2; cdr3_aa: CASSLLGRGQSGELFF; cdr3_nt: TGTGCCAGCAGCTTATTGGGCAGGGGGCAGTCCGGGGAGCTGTTTTTT
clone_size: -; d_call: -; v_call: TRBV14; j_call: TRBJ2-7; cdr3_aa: CASSLTGYEQYF; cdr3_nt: TGTGCCAGCAGCCTGACTGGCTACGAGCAGTACTTC
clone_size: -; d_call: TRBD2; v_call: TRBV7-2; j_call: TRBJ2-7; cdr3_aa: CASSPWTSGTYEQYF; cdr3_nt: TGTGCCAGCAGCCCCTGGACTAGCGGGACCTACGAGCAGTACTTC
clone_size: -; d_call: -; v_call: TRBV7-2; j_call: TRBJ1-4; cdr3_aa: CASSSGGSWEKLFF; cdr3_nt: TGTGCCAGCAGCTCCGGAGGGAGTTGGGAAAAACTGTTTTTT
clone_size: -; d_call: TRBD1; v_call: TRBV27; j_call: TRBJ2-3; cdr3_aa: CASSPGTGGDTQYF; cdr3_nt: TGTGCCAGCAGTCCGGGGACAGGGGGCGATACGCAGTATTTT
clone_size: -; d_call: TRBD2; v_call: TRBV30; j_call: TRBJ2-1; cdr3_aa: CAWSVRLAGGNEQFF; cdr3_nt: TGTGCCTGGAGTGTACGACTAGCGGGGGGGAATGAGCAGTTCTTC
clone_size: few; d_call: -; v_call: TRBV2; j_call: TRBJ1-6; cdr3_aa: CASSVGISAYNSPLHF; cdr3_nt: TGTGCCAGCAGTGTCGGGATCTCGGCCTATAATTCACCCCTCCACTTT
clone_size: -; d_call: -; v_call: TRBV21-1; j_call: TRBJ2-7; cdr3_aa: CASSKCAKRYEQYF; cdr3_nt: TGTGCCAGCAGCAAATGTGCTAAGCGCTACGAGCAGTACTTC
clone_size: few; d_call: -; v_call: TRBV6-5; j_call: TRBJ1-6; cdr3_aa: CASSPESYNSPLHF; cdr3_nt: TGTGCCAGCAGTCCCGAGAGCTATAATTCCCCCCTCCACTTT
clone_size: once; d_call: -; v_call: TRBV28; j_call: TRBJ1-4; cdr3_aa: CASSLGGTNEKLFF; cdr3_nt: TGTGCCAGCAGCCTGGGGGGAACTAATGAAAAACTGTTTTTT
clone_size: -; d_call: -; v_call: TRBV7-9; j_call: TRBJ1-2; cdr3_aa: CASSLALENYGYTF; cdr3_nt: TGTGCCAGCAGCTTAGCGCTGGAGAACTATGGCTACACCTTC
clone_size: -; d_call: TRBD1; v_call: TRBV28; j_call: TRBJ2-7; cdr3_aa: CASLPGGLAYEQYF; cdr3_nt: TGTGCCAGCCTTCCAGGGGGTTTAGCCTACGAGCAGTACTTC
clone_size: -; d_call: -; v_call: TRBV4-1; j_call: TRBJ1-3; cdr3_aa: CASSHLTGTSGNTIYF; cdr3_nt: TGCGCCAGCAGCCACTTGACAGGTACCTCTGGAAACACCATATATTTT
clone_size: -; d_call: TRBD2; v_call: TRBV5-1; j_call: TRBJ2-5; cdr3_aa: CASSSTSGGEETQYF; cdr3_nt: TGCGCCAGCAGCTCGACTAGCGGGGGGGAAGAGACCCAGTACTTC
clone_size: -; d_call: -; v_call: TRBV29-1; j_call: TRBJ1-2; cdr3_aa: CSADPGHTNYGYTF; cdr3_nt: TGCAGCGCAGATCCGGGACACACGAACTATGGCTACACCTTC
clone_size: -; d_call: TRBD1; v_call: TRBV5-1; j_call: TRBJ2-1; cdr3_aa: CASSRPLTGGGFSYNEQFF; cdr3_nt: TGCGCCAGCAGCCGACCCCTAACAGGGGGCGGTTTCTCCTACAATGAGCAGTTCTTC
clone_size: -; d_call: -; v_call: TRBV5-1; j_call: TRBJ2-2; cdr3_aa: CASSLFGSTGELFF; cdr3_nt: TGCGCCAGCAGCTTGTTTGGCAGCACCGGGGAGCTGTTTTTT
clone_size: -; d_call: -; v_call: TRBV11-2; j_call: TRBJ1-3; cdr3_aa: CASSLVQRGSGNTIYF; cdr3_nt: TGTGCCAGCAGCTTAGTTCAGCGGGGCTCTGGAAACACCATATATTTT
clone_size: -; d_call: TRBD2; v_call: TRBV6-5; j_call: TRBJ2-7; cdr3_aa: CASRGGLADFYEQYF; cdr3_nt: TGTGCCAGCAGGGGAGGACTAGCGGATTTCTACGAGCAGTACTTC
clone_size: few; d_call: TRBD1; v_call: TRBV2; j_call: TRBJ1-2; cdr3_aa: CASSTGANGYTF; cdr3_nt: TGTGCCAGCAGTACAGGGGCCAATGGCTACACCTTC